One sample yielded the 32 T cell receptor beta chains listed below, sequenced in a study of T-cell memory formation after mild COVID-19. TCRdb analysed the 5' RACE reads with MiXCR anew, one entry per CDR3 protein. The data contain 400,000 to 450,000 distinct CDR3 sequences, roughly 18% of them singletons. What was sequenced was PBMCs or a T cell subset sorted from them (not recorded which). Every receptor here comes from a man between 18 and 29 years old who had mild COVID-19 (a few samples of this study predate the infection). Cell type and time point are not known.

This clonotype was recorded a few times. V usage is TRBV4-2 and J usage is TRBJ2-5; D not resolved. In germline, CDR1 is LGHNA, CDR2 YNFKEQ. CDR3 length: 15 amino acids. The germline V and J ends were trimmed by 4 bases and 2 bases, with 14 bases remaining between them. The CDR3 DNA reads TGTGCCAGCAGCCTTGGCGCGACCTTTCAAGAGACCCAGTACTTC. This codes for CASSLGATFQETQYF.

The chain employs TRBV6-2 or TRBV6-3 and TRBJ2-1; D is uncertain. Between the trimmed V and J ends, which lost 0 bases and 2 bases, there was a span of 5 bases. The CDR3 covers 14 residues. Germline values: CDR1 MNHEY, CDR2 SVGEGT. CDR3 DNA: TGTGCCAGCAGTTACTCGTGGACCTACAATGAGCAGTTCTTC. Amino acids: CASSYSWTYNEQFF.

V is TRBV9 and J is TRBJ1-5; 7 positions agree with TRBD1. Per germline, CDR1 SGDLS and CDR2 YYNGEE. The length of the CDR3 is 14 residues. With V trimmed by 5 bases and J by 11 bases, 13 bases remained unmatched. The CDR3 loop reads CASSTGTVRRSQHF. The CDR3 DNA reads TGTGCCAGCAGTACCGGGACAGTCAGGAGGTCCCAGCATTTT.

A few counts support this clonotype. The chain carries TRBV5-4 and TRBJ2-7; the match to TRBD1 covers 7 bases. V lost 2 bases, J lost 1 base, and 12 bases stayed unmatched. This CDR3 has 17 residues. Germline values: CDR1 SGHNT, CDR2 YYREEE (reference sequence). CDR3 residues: CASSFMGTAPISYEQYF. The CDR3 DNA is TGTGCCAGCAGCTTTATGGGGACAGCTCCTATTTCCTACGAGCAGTACTTC.

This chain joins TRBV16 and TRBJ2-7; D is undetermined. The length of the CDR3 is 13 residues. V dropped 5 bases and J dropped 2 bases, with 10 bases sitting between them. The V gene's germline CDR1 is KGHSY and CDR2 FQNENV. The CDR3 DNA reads TGTGCCAGCAGCTACGCAGTAACCTACGAGCAGTACGTC. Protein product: CASSYAVTYEQYV.

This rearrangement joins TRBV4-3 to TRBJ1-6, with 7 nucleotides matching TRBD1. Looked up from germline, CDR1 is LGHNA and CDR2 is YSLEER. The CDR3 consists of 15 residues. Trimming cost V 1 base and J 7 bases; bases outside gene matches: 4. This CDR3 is CASSQVQGRNSPLHF. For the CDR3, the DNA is TGCGCCAGCAGCCAAGTACAGGGGAGAAATTCACCCCTCCACTTT.

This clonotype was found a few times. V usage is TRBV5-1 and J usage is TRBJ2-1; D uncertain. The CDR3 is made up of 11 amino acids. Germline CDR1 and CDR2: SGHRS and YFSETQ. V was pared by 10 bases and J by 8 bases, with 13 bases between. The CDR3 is CAAVRPHEQFF. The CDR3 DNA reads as TGCGCCGCTGTAAGGCCCCATGAGCAGTTCTTC.

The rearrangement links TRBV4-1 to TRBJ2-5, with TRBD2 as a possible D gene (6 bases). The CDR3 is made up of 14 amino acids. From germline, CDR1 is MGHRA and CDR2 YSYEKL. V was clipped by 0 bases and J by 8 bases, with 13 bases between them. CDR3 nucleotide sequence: TGCGCCAGCAGCCAAGATTGGGCGGGGCCAACCCAGTACTTC. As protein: CASSQDWAGPTQYF.

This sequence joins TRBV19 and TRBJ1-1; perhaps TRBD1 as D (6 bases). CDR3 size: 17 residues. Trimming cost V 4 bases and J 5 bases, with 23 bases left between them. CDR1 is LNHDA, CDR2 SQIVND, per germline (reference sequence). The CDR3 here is CASSRPPHHDRRTEAFF. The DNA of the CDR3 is TGTGCCAGTAGTAGGCCCCCCCATCACGACAGGAGGACTGAAGCTTTCTTT.

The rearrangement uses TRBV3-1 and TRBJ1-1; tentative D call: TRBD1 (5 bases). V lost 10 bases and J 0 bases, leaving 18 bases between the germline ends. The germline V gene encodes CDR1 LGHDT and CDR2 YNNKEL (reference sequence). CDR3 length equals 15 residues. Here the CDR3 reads CATSQRGSMNTEAFF. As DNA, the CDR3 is TGTGCCACCAGTCAGAGGGGTAGTATGAACACTGAAGCTTTCTTT.

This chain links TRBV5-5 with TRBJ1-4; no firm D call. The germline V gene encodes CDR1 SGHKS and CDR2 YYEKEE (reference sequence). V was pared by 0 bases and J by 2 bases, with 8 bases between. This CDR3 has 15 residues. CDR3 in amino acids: CASSLAPSTNEKLFF. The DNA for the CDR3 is TGTGCCAGCAGCTTGGCCCCCTCGACTAATGAAAAACTGTTTTTT.

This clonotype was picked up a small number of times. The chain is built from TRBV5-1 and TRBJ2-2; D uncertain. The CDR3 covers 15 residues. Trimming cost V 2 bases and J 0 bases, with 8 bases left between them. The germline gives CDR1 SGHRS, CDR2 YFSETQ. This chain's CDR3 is CASSFDPTNTGELFF. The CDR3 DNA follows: TGCGCCAGCAGCTTCGACCCTACGAACACCGGGGAGCTGTTTTTT.

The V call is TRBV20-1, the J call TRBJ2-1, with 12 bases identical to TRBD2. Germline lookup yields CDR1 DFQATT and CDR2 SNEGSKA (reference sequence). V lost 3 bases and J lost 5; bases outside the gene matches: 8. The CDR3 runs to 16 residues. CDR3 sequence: CSARSPSGGAHNEQFF. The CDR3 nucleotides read TGCAGTGCTAGGTCGCCTAGCGGGGGGGCTCACAATGAGCAGTTCTTC.

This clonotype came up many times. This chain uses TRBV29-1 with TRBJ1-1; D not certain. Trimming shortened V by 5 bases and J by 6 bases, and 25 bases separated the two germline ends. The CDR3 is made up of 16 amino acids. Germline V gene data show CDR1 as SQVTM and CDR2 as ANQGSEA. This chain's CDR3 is CSVSSGGLTVRAEAFF. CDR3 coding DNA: TGCAGCGTTAGCTCGGGCGGTTTAACCGTGAGGGCTGAAGCTTTCTTT. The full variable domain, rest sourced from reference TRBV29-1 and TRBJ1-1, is SAVISQKPSRDICQRGTSLTIQCQVDSQVTMMFWYRQQPGQSLTLIATANQGSEATYESGFVIDKFPISRPNLTFSTLTVSNMSPEDSSIYLCSVSSGGLTVRAEAFFGQGTRLTVV.

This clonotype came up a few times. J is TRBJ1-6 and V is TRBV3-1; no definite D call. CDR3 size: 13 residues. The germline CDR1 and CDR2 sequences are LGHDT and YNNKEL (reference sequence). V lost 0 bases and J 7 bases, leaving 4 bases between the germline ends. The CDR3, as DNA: TGTGCCAGCAGCCAAGACCACAATTCACCCCTCCACTTT. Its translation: CASSQDHNSPLHF.

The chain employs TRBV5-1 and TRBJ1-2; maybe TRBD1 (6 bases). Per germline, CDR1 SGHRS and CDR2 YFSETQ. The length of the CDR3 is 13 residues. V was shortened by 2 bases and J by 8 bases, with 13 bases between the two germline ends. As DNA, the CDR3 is TGCGCCAGCAGCTTCCAGGGGAACCAGGGCTACACCTTC. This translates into CASSFQGNQGYTF. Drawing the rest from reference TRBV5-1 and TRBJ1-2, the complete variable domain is KAGVTQTPRYLIKTRGQQVTLSCSPISGHRSVSWYQQTPGQGLQFLFEYFSETQRNKGNFPGRFSGRQFSNSRSEMNVSTLELGDSALYLCASSFQGNQGYTFGSGTRLTVV.

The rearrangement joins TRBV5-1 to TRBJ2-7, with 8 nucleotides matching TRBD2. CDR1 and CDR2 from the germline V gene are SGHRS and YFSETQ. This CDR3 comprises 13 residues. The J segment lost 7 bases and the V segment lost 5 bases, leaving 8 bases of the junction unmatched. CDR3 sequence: CASRRGTGGEQYF. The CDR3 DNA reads TGCGCCAGCAGACGCGGGACGGGAGGGGAGCAGTACTTC. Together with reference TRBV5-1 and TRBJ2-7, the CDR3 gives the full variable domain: KAGVTQTPRYLIKTRGQQVTLSCSPISGHRSVSWYQQTPGQGLQFLFEYFSETQRNKGNFPGRFSGRQFSNSRSEMNVSTLELGDSALYLCASRRGTGGEQYFGPGTRLTVT.

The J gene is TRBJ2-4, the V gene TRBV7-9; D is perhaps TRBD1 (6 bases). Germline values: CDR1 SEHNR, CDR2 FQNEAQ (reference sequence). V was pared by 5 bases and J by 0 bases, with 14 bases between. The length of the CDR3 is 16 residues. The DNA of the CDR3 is TGTGCCAGCAGCCGAGACAGGTCCTTAGCCAAAAACATTCAGTACTTC. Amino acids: CASSRDRSLAKNIQYF.

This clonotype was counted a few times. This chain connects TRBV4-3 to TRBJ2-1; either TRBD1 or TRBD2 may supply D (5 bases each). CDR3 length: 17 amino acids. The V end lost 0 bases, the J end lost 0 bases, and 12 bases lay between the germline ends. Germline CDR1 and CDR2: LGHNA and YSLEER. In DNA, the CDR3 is TGCGCCAGCAGCCAAGATCTTGAGGGGAGCTCCTACAATGAGCAGTTCTTC. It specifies CASSQDLEGSSYNEQFF.

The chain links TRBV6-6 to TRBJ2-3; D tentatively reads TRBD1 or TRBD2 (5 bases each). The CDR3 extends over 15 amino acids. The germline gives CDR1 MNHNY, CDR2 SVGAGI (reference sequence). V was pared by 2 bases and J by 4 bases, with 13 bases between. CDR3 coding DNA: TGTGCCAGCAGTTACCGACCCTTGGGGGCAGATACGCAGTATTTT. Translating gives CASSYRPLGADTQYF.

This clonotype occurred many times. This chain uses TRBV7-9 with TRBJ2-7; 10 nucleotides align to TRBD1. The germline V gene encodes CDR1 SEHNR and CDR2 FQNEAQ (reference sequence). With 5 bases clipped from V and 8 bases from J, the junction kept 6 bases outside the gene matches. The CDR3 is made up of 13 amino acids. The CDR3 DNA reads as TGTGCCAGCAGCCTGACAGGGGGCCTCCAGCAGTACGTC. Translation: CASSLTGGLQQYV.

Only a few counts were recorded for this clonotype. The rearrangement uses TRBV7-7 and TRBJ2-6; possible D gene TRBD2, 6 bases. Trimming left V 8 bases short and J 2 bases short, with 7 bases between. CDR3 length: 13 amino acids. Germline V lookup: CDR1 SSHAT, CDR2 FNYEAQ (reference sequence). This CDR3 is CASGGAGANVLTF. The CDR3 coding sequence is TGTGCCAGCGGAGGGGCTGGGGCCAACGTCCTGACTTTC.

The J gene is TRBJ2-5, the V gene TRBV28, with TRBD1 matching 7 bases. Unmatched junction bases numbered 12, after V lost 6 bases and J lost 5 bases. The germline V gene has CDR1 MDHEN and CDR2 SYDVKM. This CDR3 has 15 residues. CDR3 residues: CASRLNHGTVETQYF. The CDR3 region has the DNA TGTGCCAGCAGGTTAAACCATGGGACAGTTGAGACCCAGTACTTC.

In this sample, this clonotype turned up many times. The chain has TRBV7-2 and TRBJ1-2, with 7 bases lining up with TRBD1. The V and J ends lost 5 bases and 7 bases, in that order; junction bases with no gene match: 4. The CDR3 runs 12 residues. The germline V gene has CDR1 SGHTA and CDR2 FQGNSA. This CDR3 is CASSPGGSGYTF. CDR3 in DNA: TGTGCCAGCAGCCCAGGGGGTAGTGGCTACACCTTC.

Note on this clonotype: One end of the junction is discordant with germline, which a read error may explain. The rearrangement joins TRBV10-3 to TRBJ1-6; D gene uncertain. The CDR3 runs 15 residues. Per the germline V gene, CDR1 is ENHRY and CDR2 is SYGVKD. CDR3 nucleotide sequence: TGTGCCATCAGTGATGGATTGGGGTTTAATTCACCCCTACACTTT. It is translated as CAISDGLGFNSPLHF.

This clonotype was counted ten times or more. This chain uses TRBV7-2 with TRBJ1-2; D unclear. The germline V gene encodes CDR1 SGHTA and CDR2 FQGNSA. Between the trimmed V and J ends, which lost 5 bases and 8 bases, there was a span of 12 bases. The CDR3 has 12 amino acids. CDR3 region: CASSLMGRGYTF. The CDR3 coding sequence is TGTGCCAGCAGCCTAATGGGGAGGGGCTACACCTTC.

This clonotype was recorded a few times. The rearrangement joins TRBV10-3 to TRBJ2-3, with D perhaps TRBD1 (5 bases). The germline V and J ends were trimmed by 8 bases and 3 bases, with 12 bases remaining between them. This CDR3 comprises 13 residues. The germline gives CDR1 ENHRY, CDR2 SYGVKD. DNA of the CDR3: TGTGCCATCTCCCAGGGTATGACAGATACGCAGTATTTT. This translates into CAISQGMTDTQYF.

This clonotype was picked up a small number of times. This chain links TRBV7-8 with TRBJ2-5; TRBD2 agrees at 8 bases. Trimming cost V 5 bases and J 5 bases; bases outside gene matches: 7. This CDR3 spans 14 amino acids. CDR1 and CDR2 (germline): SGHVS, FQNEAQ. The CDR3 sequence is CASSTAGVWETQYF. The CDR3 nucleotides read TGTGCCAGCAGCACAGCGGGGGTCTGGGAGACCCAGTACTTC.

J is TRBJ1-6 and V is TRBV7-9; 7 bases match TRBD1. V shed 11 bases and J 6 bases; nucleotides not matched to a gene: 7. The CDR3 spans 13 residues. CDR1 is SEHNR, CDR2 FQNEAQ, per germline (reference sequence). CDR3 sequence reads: CACSRDSNSPLHF. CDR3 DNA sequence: TGTGCCTGCTCCCGGGACAGTAATTCACCCCTCCACTTT.

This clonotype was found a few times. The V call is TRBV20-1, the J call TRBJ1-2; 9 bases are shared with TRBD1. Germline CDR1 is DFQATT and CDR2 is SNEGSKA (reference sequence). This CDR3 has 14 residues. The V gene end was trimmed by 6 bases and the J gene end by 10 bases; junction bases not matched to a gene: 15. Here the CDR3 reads CSAETLGTGSDYTF. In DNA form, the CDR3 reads TGCAGTGCCGAGACTTTAGGGACAGGGTCTGACTACACCTTC.

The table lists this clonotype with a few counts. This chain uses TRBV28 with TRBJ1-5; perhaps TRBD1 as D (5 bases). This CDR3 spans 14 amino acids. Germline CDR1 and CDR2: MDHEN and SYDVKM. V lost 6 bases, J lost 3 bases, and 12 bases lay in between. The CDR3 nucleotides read TGTGCCAGCAGAATACAGGCCCTCAATCAGCCCCAGCATTTT. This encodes CASRIQALNQPQHF.

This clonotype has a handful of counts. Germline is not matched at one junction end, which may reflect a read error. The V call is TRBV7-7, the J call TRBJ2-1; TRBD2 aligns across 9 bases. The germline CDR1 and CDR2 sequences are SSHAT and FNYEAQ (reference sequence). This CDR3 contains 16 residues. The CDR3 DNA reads TGTGCTAGCAGCTTAGAGGTGCGGGGGGGCAGGAATGAGCAGTTCTTC. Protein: CASSLEVRGGRNEQFF.